This TCR beta chain was identified during a study of blood T cell repertoires in COVID-19. At the level of the study: Sample material is recorded as cDNA or gDNA derived from T cells, B-cell-depleted T cells, or PBMCs.

TCRdb's copy holds only in-frame clones and misses some; the assay was immunoSEQ multiplex PCR. Seen here are fewer than 250,000 clones, about nine tenths observed once, and the top ten hold 1.1%. Trimming removed 1 base from V and 0 bases from J, with 13 bases in between. CDR1 and CDR2 (germline): LNHNV, YYDKDF (reference sequence). This CDR3 is built from 17 residues. The receptor was derived from a man under 40 with acute or convalescent COVID-19. This chain links TRBV15 with TRBJ1-5, with D perhaps TRBD1 (5 bases). Sequenced: peripheral blood. CDR3 in DNA: TGTGCCACCAGCAGAGGACCAGGGATATATAGCAATCAGCCCCAGCATTTT. Encoded protein: CATSRGPGIYSNQPQHF.